Each of the 29 T cell receptor beta chains below was sequenced from the same sample in a study of T cells after yellow fever vaccination (dated by TCRdb to the late 2010s). The label giving this sample's treatment or condition can be read as: live attenuated yellow fever vaccine strain. Receptor libraries were prepared by 5' RACE. The sequencing machine was an Illumina HiSeq 2500. TCRdb trimmed public reads at Q25 via fastp, called clones via MiXCR and kept in-frame beta chains. One record per CDR3 amino acid sequence lists the most common genes and DNA. This sample holds 300,000 to 350,000 distinct CDR3 sequences; roughly 8.6% were observed only once. 15% to 20% of the sample is held by the ten biggest clonotypes. Sequenced material: PBMCs, taken roughly 47 days after the first yellow fever vaccination. These receptors were taken from a man between 18 and 35 years old who received the YFV17D yellow fever vaccine.

The chain combines TRBV7-2 with TRBJ2-7; 8 positions match TRBD2. The germline V gene has CDR1 SGHTA and CDR2 FQGNSA. The CDR3 is made up of 15 amino acids. V shed 1 base, J shed 2 bases, and the junction held 4 bases outside the gene matches. For the CDR3, the DNA is TGTGCCAGCAGCTTAGGGGCTAGCGGGCCCTACGAGCAGTACGTC. Its protein is CASSLGASGPYEQYV.

This clonotype was seen repeatedly, ten times or more. This chain links TRBV24-1 with TRBJ2-2; D may be TRBD1 (6 bases). Germline-derived CDR1 and CDR2 are KGHDR and SFDVKD. The CDR3 extends over 17 amino acids. V was shortened by 5 bases and J by 6 bases, with 21 bases between the two germline ends. CDR3 DNA sequence: TGTGCCACCAGTGCCTCTAAGGACAGTGCGAGGTCCGGGGAGCTGTTTTTT. Its protein is CATSASKDSARSGELFF.

Concerning this clonotype itself: In this CDR3 the conserved last residue, phenylalanine or tryptophan, is missing, so a read error is likely. No DNA is shown, since the ends of the CDR3 on it are uncertain; the CDR3 is the one TCRdb lists. V usage is TRBV7-2 and J usage is TRBJ2-7; TRBD2 is the table's D call, not checked against the DNA. The germline gives CDR1 SGHTA, CDR2 FQGNSA. The CDR3 totals 15 residues, both ends included. The CDR3 sequence: CASSLQSGGAGVRFL.

In this sample, this clonotype turned up many times. The chain recombines TRBV5-6 with TRBJ1-2; D is perhaps TRBD1 (6 bases). The CDR3 spans 13 residues. The V end lost 2 bases, the J end lost 5 bases, and 10 bases lay between the germline ends. Germline CDR1 reads SGHDT; CDR2 reads YYEEEE. The DNA of the CDR3 is TGTGCCAGCAGCTTCGGACAGCGTTATGGCTACACCTTC. Encoded protein: CASSFGQRYGYTF.

This chain joins TRBV6-1 and TRBJ2-1, with TRBD2 as a possible D gene (5 bases). Germline lookup yields CDR1 MNHNS and CDR2 SASEGT. The length of the CDR3 is 14 residues. V was clipped by 4 bases and J by 2 bases, with 9 bases between them. In DNA, the CDR3 is TGTGCCAGCAGTGCTAGCTCTCCCTACAATGAGCAGTTCTTC. Its translation is CASSASSPYNEQFF.

There are a few counts of this clonotype. The genes are TRBV15 and TRBJ1-1, with a weak D call TRBD1 (6 bases). Germline CDR1 and CDR2: LNHNV and YYDKDF (reference sequence). V was clipped by 1 base and J by 7 bases, with 10 bases between them. The CDR3 is 13 amino acids. This CDR3 is CATSRGQVYEAFF. CDR3 coding DNA: TGTGCCACCAGCAGAGGACAGGTCTATGAAGCTTTCTTT. Full variable domain (rest looked up from reference TRBV15 and TRBJ1-1): DAMVIQNPRYQVTQFGKPVTLSCSQTLNHNVMYWYQQKSSQAPKLLFHYYDKDFNNEADTPDNFQSRRPNTSFCFLDIRSPGLGDTAMYLCATSRGQVYEAFFGQGTRLTVV.

The V and J genes are TRBV7-9 and TRBJ1-2; 7 bases match TRBD1. Germline-derived CDR1 and CDR2 are SEHNR and FQNEAQ (reference sequence). The CDR3 totals 15 residues. V gave up 1 base and J gave up 4 bases; unmatched junction bases: 6. The CDR3 sequence is CASSLGDSTFYGYTF. DNA of the CDR3: TGTGCCAGCAGCTTAGGGGACAGCACTTTCTATGGCTACACCTTC.

The chain carries TRBV5-1 and TRBJ2-1, with TRBD2 matching over 8 bases. CDR1 and CDR2 (germline): SGHRS, YFSETQ. The V segment lost 2 bases and the J segment 12 bases; nucleotides outside the gene matches: 4. The CDR3 extends over 12 amino acids. CDR3 nucleotide sequence: TGCGCCAGCAGCTTCGCGGGGGGTTGGCAGTTCTTC. It encodes CASSFAGGWQFF. The full variable domain, with the rest looked up from reference TRBV5-1 and TRBJ2-1, is KAGVTQTPRYLIKTRGQQVTLSCSPISGHRSVSWYQQTPGQGLQFLFEYFSETQRNKGNFPGRFSGRQFSNSRSEMNVSTLELGDSALYLCASSFAGGWQFFGPGTRLTVL.

The V gene is TRBV5-1, the J gene TRBJ1-1; D is uncertain. V was shortened by 1 base and J by 2 bases, with 9 bases between the two germline ends. Per the germline V gene, CDR1 is SGHRS and CDR2 is YFSETQ. This CDR3 contains 14 residues. CDR3 protein: CASSLSPSNTEAFF. DNA of the CDR3: TGCGCCAGCAGCTTGTCTCCGAGCAACACTGAAGCTTTCTTT. Drawing the rest from reference TRBV5-1 and TRBJ1-1, the complete variable domain is KAGVTQTPRYLIKTRGQQVTLSCSPISGHRSVSWYQQTPGQGLQFLFEYFSETQRNKGNFPGRFSGRQFSNSRSEMNVSTLELGDSALYLCASSLSPSNTEAFFGQGTRLTVV.

This chain connects TRBV7-2 to TRBJ1-4; D is ambiguous. Trimming removed 4 bases from V and 4 bases from J, with 4 bases in between. The CDR3 is made up of 12 amino acids. From germline, CDR1 is SGHTA and CDR2 FQGNSA. CDR3 nucleotides: TGTGCCAGCAGCTCCAATAATGAAAAACTGTTTTTT. Amino acids: CASSSNNEKLFF.

This sequence joins TRBV28 and TRBJ2-1, with TRBD1 matching over 8 bases. With V trimmed by 3 bases and J by 8 bases, 18 bases remained unmatched. The CDR3 runs 18 residues. Per the germline V gene, CDR1 is MDHEN and CDR2 is SYDVKM. CDR3 DNA sequence: TGTGCCAGCAGTTTTACGCGACAGGGGATTTCTTTCTCGGATGAGCAGTTCTTC. This sequence encodes CASSFTRQGISFSDEQFF. Complete variable domain (other parts from reference TRBV28 and TRBJ2-1): DVKVTQSSRYLVKRTGEKVFLECVQDMDHENMFWYRQDPGLGLRLIYFSYDVKMKEKGDIPEGYSVSREKKERFSLILESASTNQTSMYLCASSFTRQGISFSDEQFFGPGTRLTVL.

There are many counts of this clonotype. The chain recombines TRBV7-9 with TRBJ2-5; D not certain. The V end lost 3 bases, the J end lost 5 bases, and 4 bases lay between the germline ends. This CDR3 spans 11 amino acids. The germline gives CDR1 SEHNR, CDR2 FQNEAQ (reference sequence). Here the CDR3 reads CASSFSETQYF. The CDR3 DNA reads as TGTGCCAGCAGCTTCTCGGAGACCCAGTACTTC. Supplemented by reference TRBV7-9 and TRBJ2-5, the full variable domain reads DTGVSQNPRHKITKRGQNVTFRCDPISEHNRLYWYRQTLGQGPEFLTYFQNEAQLEKSRLLSDRFSAERPKGSFSTLEIQRTEQGDSAMYLCASSFSETQYFGPGTRLLVL.

This clonotype was picked up many times. The chain links TRBV12-3 or TRBV12-4 to TRBJ2-7; TRBD2 is a possible D gene (5 bases). The V end was cut by 4 bases, the J end by 6 bases, with 16 bases between. The CDR3 has 14 residues. CDR3 residues: CASSSCPRRCEQYF. DNA of the CDR3: TGTGCCAGCAGTTCCTGTCCCAGGAGGTGCGAGCAGTACTTC.

The chain is built from TRBV20-1 and TRBJ2-3; TRBD2 matches at 10 bases. V dropped 6 bases and J dropped 7; count of bases not matched to a gene: 10. This CDR3 has 14 residues. Germline lookup yields CDR1 DFQATT and CDR2 SNEGSKA (reference sequence). CDR3 sequence reads: CSARTSGRANTQYF. CDR3 coding DNA: TGCAGTGCACGGACTAGCGGTCGTGCTAATACGCAGTATTTT.

In its sample, this clonotype was seen a few times. This chain connects TRBV5-1 to TRBJ1-2; tentative D call: TRBD1 (5 bases). Germline-derived CDR1 and CDR2 are SGHRS and YFSETQ. This CDR3 has 14 residues. V was cut by 0 bases and J by 3 bases, with 9 bases left in between. The CDR3 nucleotides are TGCGCCAGCAGCTTGGGACAGCGGGACTATGGCTACACCTTC. It codes for CASSLGQRDYGYTF. The full variable domain, rest sourced from reference TRBV5-1 and TRBJ1-2, is KAGVTQTPRYLIKTRGQQVTLSCSPISGHRSVSWYQQTPGQGLQFLFEYFSETQRNKGNFPGRFSGRQFSNSRSEMNVSTLELGDSALYLCASSLGQRDYGYTFGSGTRLTVV.

This sequence joins TRBV6-2 or TRBV6-3 and TRBJ1-2; 7 bases are a match to TRBD1. The V gene's germline CDR1 is MNHEY and CDR2 SVGEGT. The CDR3 runs 13 residues. The V segment lost 8 bases and the J segment 4 bases; nucleotides outside the gene matches: 7. The CDR3 sequence: CASWDSHFYGYTF. The DNA of the CDR3 is TGTGCCAGCTGGGACAGTCATTTCTATGGCTACACCTTC.

The chain uses TRBV20-1 and TRBJ1-5, with D possibly TRBD1 on 5 matching bases. V lost 4 bases, J lost 4 bases, and 14 bases lay in between. CDR3 length: 14 residues. Per the germline V gene, CDR1 is DFQATT and CDR2 is SNEGSKA (reference sequence). In nucleotides, the CDR3 is TGCAGTGCTAAACCGGGCTGGGGGAATCAGCCCCAGCATTTT. Translating gives CSAKPGWGNQPQHF.

This clonotype was observed a handful of times. The rearrangement links TRBV5-1 to TRBJ2-3; D gene unclear. From germline, CDR1 is SGHRS and CDR2 YFSETQ. V was clipped by 3 bases and J by 2 bases, with 13 bases between them. There are 15 residues in the CDR3. The CDR3 here is CASSYRPENTDTQYF. The CDR3 nucleotides read TGCGCCAGCAGCTACCGCCCGGAGAACACAGATACGCAGTATTTT.

This clonotype was picked up many times. The chain uses TRBV6-5 and TRBJ1-1, with D unclear. Trimming removed 2 bases at V and 4 bases at J, with 8 bases between. Germline CDR1 MNHEY, CDR2 SVGAGI. There are 13 residues in the CDR3. The CDR3 spells CASSYRVGTEAFF. The CDR3 region has the DNA TGTGCCAGCAGTTACAGGGTTGGCACTGAAGCTTTCTTT.

The rearrangement links TRBV7-8 to TRBJ2-1; D remains unclear. Germline CDR1 is SGHVS and CDR2 is FQNEAQ. Trimming pared 3 bases from V and 9 bases from J, leaving 12 bases between. This CDR3 region has 13 residues. The CDR3 spells CASSFAPLSEQFF. CDR3 in DNA: TGTGCCAGCAGCTTTGCCCCCCTCAGTGAGCAGTTCTTC. Complete variable domain (other parts from reference TRBV7-8 and TRBJ2-1): GAGVSQSPRYKVAKRGQDVALRCDPISGHVSLFWYQQALGQGPEFLTYFQNEAQLDKSGLPSDRFFAERPEGSVSTLKIQRTQQEDSAVYLCASSFAPLSEQFFGPGTRLTVL.

This clonotype was observed a handful of times. The chain uses TRBV7-3 and TRBJ2-5; 7 bases are a match to TRBD2. With V trimmed by 1 base and J by 5 bases, 1 base remained unmatched. The CDR3 length is 13 residues. Germline V CDR1 and CDR2: SGHTA, FQGTGA. In DNA, the CDR3 is TGTGCCAGCAGCTTAATGGGGGGGGAGACCCAGTACTTC. Translated, it gives CASSLMGGETQYF.

The gene calls are TRBV9 and TRBJ2-5; D is perhaps TRBD2 (6 bases). The CDR3 runs 16 residues. The germline V gene encodes CDR1 SGDLS and CDR2 YYNGEE. The germline V and J ends were trimmed by 3 bases and 5 bases, with 20 bases remaining between them. CDR3 amino acids: CASSASLVGAGETQYF. CDR3 in DNA: TGTGCCAGCAGCGCCTCTTTGGTAGGGGCGGGGGAGACCCAGTACTTC.

This clonotype has just a few counts. The chain couples TRBV30 to TRBJ2-2, with D possibly TRBD2 on 6 matching bases. The V and J ends lost 2 bases and 6 bases respectively, with 10 bases between them. The CDR3 loop spans 13 amino acids. CDR1 GTSNPN and CDR2 SVGIG come from the germline V gene (reference sequence). Here the CDR3 reads CAWSLGEAGELFF. The CDR3 DNA sequence: TGTGCCTGGAGTCTAGGGGAGGCCGGGGAGCTGTTTTTT. Together with reference TRBV30 and TRBJ2-2, the CDR3 gives the full variable domain: SQTIHQWPATLVQPVGSPLSLECTVEGTSNPNLYWYRQAAGRGLQLLFYSVGIGQISSEVPQNLSASRPQDRQFILSSKKLLLSDSGFYLCAWSLGEAGELFFGEGSRLTVL.

In its sample, this clonotype was seen a few times. The gene calls are TRBV6-5 and TRBJ1-2, with D perhaps TRBD1 (6 bases). This CDR3 has 15 amino acids. CDR1 and CDR2 (germline): MNHEY, SVGAGI. V lost 4 bases and J 4 bases, leaving 16 bases between the germline ends. The CDR3 coding sequence is TGTGCCAGCAGTTCCCTGGCGGGGGGCCTCTATGGCTACACCTTC. As protein: CASSSLAGGLYGYTF.

This clonotype occurred a few times. The gene calls are TRBV7-6 and TRBJ2-2; D may be TRBD2 (5 bases). The CDR3 is 15 amino acids. Germline V gene data show CDR1 as SGHVS and CDR2 as FNYEAQ. Trimming removed 4 bases from V and 0 bases from J, with 9 bases in between. CDR3 sequence reads: CASSSYGTNTGELFF. CDR3 nucleotides: TGTGCCAGCAGCTCGTACGGGACGAACACCGGGGAGCTGTTTTTT.

The CDR3 DNA follows: TGTGCCACCAGTGACCCGAGCGGGGCGGGGGCAGATACGCAGTATTTT. This encodes CATSDPSGAGADTQYF. The rearrangement joins TRBV24-1 to TRBJ2-3; 7 bases fit TRBD2. Germline values: CDR1 KGHDR, CDR2 SFDVKD. CDR3 length equals 16 residues. V shed 4 bases and J 4 bases; nucleotides not matched to a gene: 10.

This clonotype was observed a handful of times. The chain is built from TRBV10-3 and TRBJ1-1, with 7 nucleotides matching TRBD1. Trimming removed 6 bases from V and 1 base from J; junction bases left unmatched: 2. The CDR3 loop spans 13 amino acids. The germline V gene encodes CDR1 ENHRY and CDR2 SYGVKD. CDR3 bases: TGTGCCATCAGGGGACAGAAGAACACTGAAGCTTTCTTT. Protein: CAIRGQKNTEAFF.

The rearrangement uses TRBV7-2 and TRBJ2-5; 9 bases align to TRBD2. Germline V lookup: CDR1 SGHTA, CDR2 FQGNSA. V lost 2 bases and J lost 4; bases outside the gene matches: 11. This CDR3 has 17 residues. As DNA, the CDR3 is TGTGCCAGCAGCTTAATTCCCCGAGGCGGGGGGGGAGAGACCCAGTACTTC. Its protein product is CASSLIPRGGGGETQYF.

The V call is TRBV14, the J call TRBJ2-1, with D maybe TRBD1 (6 bases). Germline CDR1 reads SGHDN; CDR2 reads FVKESK. CDR3 length equals 14 residues. Trimming pared 4 bases from V and 11 bases from J, leaving 18 bases between. CDR3 sequence reads: CASSPGTLTMKQFF. DNA for the CDR3: TGTGCCAGCAGCCCCGGGACATTAACAATGAAGCAGTTCTTC.